The 32 T cell receptor beta chains listed next were all sequenced from one sample in a study of healthy donors' naive CD4 and CD8 T cells. TCR libraries were built from around 0.45 ug of total RNA by linear amplification. TCRdb passed the reads through MiXCR, listing each CDR3 protein once. Of approximately 180,000 distinct CDR3 sequences in the sample, 65% to 75% were seen once. Sequencing was performed on naive CD4+ and CD8+ T cells sorted from blood, pooled from several donors. The receptors stem from a pool of human donors in good health; the sample pools cells from several healthy donors.

The chain joins TRBV29-1 to TRBJ1-2; 10 bases agree with TRBD1. Germline V gene sequence: CDR1 SQVTM, CDR2 ANQGSEA. The length of the CDR3 is 14 residues. The ends lost 4 bases at V and 3 bases at J; junction bases unmatched: 5. CDR3 in amino acids: CSVGPGQGYYGYTF. The CDR3, as DNA: TGCAGCGTTGGACCGGGACAGGGGTACTATGGCTACACCTTC.

The V and J genes are TRBV30 and TRBJ2-1; unclear D gene. With 0 bases removed from V and 9 bases from J, the gap between germline ends came to 9 bases. CDR1 GTSNPN and CDR2 SVGIG come from the germline V gene (reference sequence). The CDR3 consists of 12 residues. The DNA for the CDR3 is TGTGCCTGGAGTGTAACCCCTTCTGAGCAGTTCTTC. Encoded protein: CAWSVTPSEQFF.

The sample holds one count of this clonotype. The chain combines TRBV6-5 with TRBJ2-5; D is unclear. Per germline, CDR1 MNHEY and CDR2 SVGAGI. This CDR3 has 15 amino acids. V dropped 4 bases and J dropped 2 bases, with 14 bases sitting between them. Here the CDR3 reads CASSWRSGKQETQYF. The CDR3, as DNA: TGTGCCAGCAGTTGGAGATCTGGGAAACAAGAGACCCAGTACTTC.

The genes are TRBV11-2 and TRBJ2-1, with D perhaps TRBD2 (6 bases). Germline-derived CDR1 and CDR2 are SGHAT and FQNNGV. Between the trimmed V and J ends, which lost 5 bases and 3 bases, there was a span of 14 bases. The CDR3 is 15 amino acids. The CDR3 DNA is TGTGCCAGCAGCCCCCGGGTAGCGGTCTACAATGAGCAGTTCTTC. Its translation: CASSPRVAVYNEQFF.

This clonotype was seen just once. The chain employs TRBV15 and TRBJ2-5, with D maybe TRBD2 (6 bases). This CDR3 comprises 14 residues. The ends were cut back, 4 bases at V and 3 bases at J, with 12 bases in the middle. Germline assignment: CDR1 LNHNV and CDR2 YYDKDF (reference sequence). For the CDR3, the DNA is TGTGCCACCAGCATGGGCGGGGAGGAAGAGACCCAGTACTTC. Protein: CATSMGGEEETQYF. Using reference TRBV15 and TRBJ2-5 for the parts outside the CDR3, the full variable domain is DAMVIQNPRYQVTQFGKPVTLSCSQTLNHNVMYWYQQKSSQAPKLLFHYYDKDFNNEADTPDNFQSRRPNTSFCFLDIRSPGLGDTAMYLCATSMGGEEETQYFGPGTRLLVL.

The J gene is TRBJ2-5, the V gene TRBV20-1; 10 bases are shared with TRBD2. The CDR3 contains 15 residues. Germline loops: CDR1 DFQATT, CDR2 SNEGSKA (reference sequence). Unmatched junction bases numbered 7, after V lost 4 bases and J lost 2 bases. For the CDR3, the DNA is TGCAGTGCTATCGGACTAGCGGACGATCAAGAGACCCAGTACTTC. It codes for CSAIGLADDQETQYF.

The V and J genes are TRBV6-5 and TRBJ1-1; D unclear. Germline lookup yields CDR1 MNHEY and CDR2 SVGAGI. The CDR3 loop spans 14 amino acids. Trimming left V 2 bases short and J 5 bases short, with 12 bases between. CDR3 bases: TGTGCCAGCAGTTACGCCCCGGGGAGTACTGAAGCTTTCTTT. This sequence encodes CASSYAPGSTEAFF.

This clonotype has more than one count but fewer than ten. The chain joins TRBV29-1 to TRBJ2-7; 8 bases map to TRBD2. CDR1 is SQVTM, CDR2 ANQGSEA, per germline. The CDR3 has 14 amino acids. V lost 6 bases to trimming and J lost 2 bases; unmatched junction nucleotides: 9. CDR3 sequence: CSVHPAGATYEQYF. The DNA of the CDR3 is TGCAGCGTCCACCCAGCGGGAGCCACCTACGAGCAGTACTTC.

This clonotype was observed a single time. This chain joins TRBV6-5 and TRBJ1-3; 8 nucleotides align to TRBD1. V was pared by 0 bases and J by 0 bases, with 13 bases of the junction left unmatched. Germline lookup yields CDR1 MNHEY and CDR2 SVGAGI. The CDR3 contains 20 residues. Here the CDR3 DNA reads TGTGCCAGCAGTTACTCAGGGACAGGATTGGGTTGGGACTCTGGAAACACCATATATTTT. Protein product: CASSYSGTGLGWDSGNTIYF.

In regard to this clonotype: A read error may account for a junction end that differs from germline. J is TRBJ1-2 and V is TRBV5-1; 7 nucleotides match TRBD1. The V gene's germline CDR1 is SGHRS and CDR2 YFSETQ. The CDR3 length is 14 residues. DNA of the CDR3: TGCACCAGCAGCTTGTCCCAGGGGGGCTATGGCTACACCTTC. It is translated as CTSSLSQGGYGYTF.

The chain employs TRBV20-1 and TRBJ2-3, with D possibly being TRBD1 (5 bases). V dropped 4 bases and J dropped 5 bases, with 13 bases sitting between them. CDR1 is DFQATT and CDR2 is SNEGSKA in the germline V gene (reference sequence). There are 13 residues in the CDR3. The CDR3 loop reads CSAKGTGGDTQYF. In DNA, the CDR3 is TGCAGTGCTAAGGGTACAGGTGGAGATACGCAGTATTTT.

The chain employs TRBV30 and TRBJ2-5; a possible D gene is TRBD2 (6 bases). CDR3 length equals 14 residues. Germline V gene lookup returns CDR1 GTSNPN and CDR2 SVGIG (reference sequence). Trimming pared 0 bases from V and 1 base from J, leaving 9 bases between. The CDR3 loop reads CAWSVGGIQETQYF. The CDR3 nucleotides read TGTGCCTGGAGTGTAGGCGGGATCCAAGAGACCCAGTACTTC.

The chain uses TRBV2 and TRBJ2-3; TRBD2 is a possible D gene (5 bases). CDR3 length equals 12 residues. The V end lost 7 bases, the J end lost 3 bases, and 8 bases lay between the germline ends. CDR1 and CDR2 from the germline V gene are SNHLY and FYNNEI. The CDR3 region is CASTQRTDTQYF. CDR3 coding DNA: TGTGCCAGCACGCAGCGGACAGATACGCAGTATTTT.

This chain joins TRBV29-1 and TRBJ2-2; D is perhaps TRBD1 or TRBD2 (5 bases each). V was cut by 5 bases and J by 5 bases, with 9 bases left in between. Germline V gives CDR1 SQVTM, CDR2 ANQGSEA. This CDR3 region has 12 residues. CDR3 sequence (DNA): TGCAGCGTTCGGGACGGGACCGGGGAGCTGTTTTTT. The encoded protein is CSVRDGTGELFF.

CDR3: CASSLETGNSYEQYF. In DNA, the CDR3 is TGCGCCAGCAGCCTCGAGACCGGGAACTCATACGAGCAGTACTTC. The chain combines TRBV4-1 with TRBJ2-7, with a possible D match to TRBD2 (5 bases). This CDR3 is built from 15 residues. Germline V gene sequence: CDR1 MGHRA, CDR2 YSYEKL. Trimming stripped 4 bases from V and 4 bases from J, with 17 bases between.

The chain links TRBV6-6 to TRBJ2-1; D is possibly TRBD1 (5 bases). The CDR3 runs to 14 residues. V was pared by 8 bases and J by 8 bases, with 19 bases between. From germline, CDR1 is MNHNY and CDR2 SVGAGI (reference sequence). The CDR3 DNA reads TGTGCCAGCCGTGCCAGGGCCGTCATGGATGAGCAGTTCTTC. It encodes CASRARAVMDEQFF.

This clonotype has a single count. V gene TRBV29-1 combines with J gene TRBJ1-2; D is unclear. The CDR3 spans 13 residues. Trimming shortened V by 0 bases and J by 1 base, and 6 bases separated the two germline ends. CDR1 SQVTM and CDR2 ANQGSEA come from the germline V gene. The CDR3 is CSVEETNNYGYTF. The CDR3 DNA is TGCAGCGTTGAAGAGACGAATAACTATGGCTACACCTTC.

The chain couples TRBV29-1 to TRBJ1-1, with D possibly TRBD1 on 6 matching bases. Germline loops: CDR1 SQVTM, CDR2 ANQGSEA. The CDR3 spans 10 residues. Trimming stripped 6 bases from V and 11 bases from J, with 13 bases between. Here the CDR3 DNA reads TGCAGCGTCTGGGGGGCGGGCGCTTTCTTT. Its protein is CSVWGAGAFF.

J is TRBJ2-1 and V is TRBV12-5, with 11 bases identical to TRBD2. Losses at the gene ends were 6 bases for V and 4 bases for J; bases not matched to a gene: 5. CDR1 and CDR2 from the germline V gene are LGHNT and FRNRAP. The CDR3 covers 15 residues. This chain's CDR3 is CASGLAGGRYNEQFF. The CDR3 region has the DNA TGTGCTAGTGGCCTAGCGGGGGGAAGGTACAATGAGCAGTTCTTC.

The sample holds one count of this clonotype. The J gene is TRBJ2-7, the V gene TRBV19, with 11 bases identical to TRBD2. The CDR3 has 14 amino acids. CDR1 is LNHDA and CDR2 is SQIVND in the germline V gene (reference sequence). The junction had 9 bases not matched to a gene; V was cut back by 8 bases and J by 6 bases. The CDR3 loop is CASRELAGGPEQYF. The CDR3 region has the DNA TGTGCCAGTCGGGAGCTAGCGGGAGGTCCCGAGCAGTACTTC.

A few counts support this clonotype. The chain employs TRBV19 and TRBJ1-2; D may be TRBD1 (5 bases). Germline loops: CDR1 LNHDA, CDR2 SQIVND (reference sequence). The CDR3 is made up of 12 amino acids. Trimming took off 6 bases at V and 4 bases at J, with 9 bases between the two ends. CDR3 protein: CASSSQGYGYTF. DNA for the CDR3: TGTGCCAGTAGCTCCCAGGGCTATGGCTACACCTTC. The variable domain in full, completed from reference TRBV19 and TRBJ1-2, reads DGGITQSPKYLFRKEGQNVTLSCEQNLNHDAMYWYRQDPGQGLRLIYYSQIVNDFQKGDIAEGYSVSREKKESFPLTVTSAQKNPTAFYLCASSSQGYGYTFGSGTRLTVV.

The chain is built from TRBV6-2 or TRBV6-3 and TRBJ2-5, with D unresolved. This CDR3 is 13 amino acids long. V dropped 6 bases and J dropped 5 bases, with 13 bases sitting between them. CDR1 and CDR2 (germline): MNHEY, SVGEGT. This CDR3 reads CASSYGFSETQYF. The CDR3 DNA follows: TGTGCCAGCAGCTATGGGTTTTCGGAGACCCAGTACTTC.

This chain joins TRBV19 and TRBJ2-2; TRBD2 matches at 8 bases. Germline V gene data show CDR1 as LNHDA and CDR2 as SQIVND (reference sequence). This CDR3 is built from 19 residues. V gave up 1 base and J gave up 2 bases; unmatched junction bases: 12. The CDR3 reads CASSIGTGSGRYNTGELFF. Here the CDR3 DNA reads TGTGCCAGTAGTATAGGGACCGGGAGCGGGAGATACAACACCGGGGAGCTGTTTTTT.

J is TRBJ2-7 and V is TRBV12-3 or TRBV12-4; TRBD2 matches at 9 bases. V shed 5 bases and J 3 bases; nucleotides not matched to a gene: 5. This CDR3 contains 14 residues. This CDR3 reads CASSNSGSGYEQYF. Here the CDR3 DNA reads TGTGCCAGCAGTAATAGCGGGAGCGGCTACGAGCAGTACTTC.

The chain carries TRBV2 and TRBJ2-1, with TRBD2 matching 13 bases. The germline CDR1 and CDR2 sequences are SNHLY and FYNNEI. V was pared by 3 bases and J by 2 bases, with 1 base of the junction left unmatched. The CDR3 consists of 16 residues. The CDR3 here is CASSEGTSGTYNEQFF. The CDR3 coding sequence is TGTGCCAGCAGTGAGGGGACTAGCGGGACCTACAATGAGCAGTTCTTC.

The chain is built from TRBV29-1 and TRBJ2-7; 7 nucleotides align to TRBD1. J lost 5 bases, V lost 2 bases, and 6 bases had no gene match. Per germline, CDR1 SQVTM and CDR2 ANQGSEA. The CDR3 loop spans 13 amino acids. The CDR3 nucleotides read TGCAGCGTTGAACCCCGGGACAGCCACGAGCAGTACTTC. Translation: CSVEPRDSHEQYF.

This chain uses TRBV15 with TRBJ2-3; no clear D gene. Germline V gene lookup returns CDR1 LNHNV and CDR2 YYDKDF (reference sequence). Trimming stripped 0 bases from V and 2 bases from J, with 6 bases between. There are 14 residues in the CDR3. The CDR3 bases are TGTGCCACCAGCAGAGATCCGGCCACAGATACGCAGTATTTT. It specifies CATSRDPATDTQYF.

This chain's CDR3 is CASSQRGSRLETQYF. As DNA, the CDR3 is TGTGCCAGCAGTCAACGGGGTTCAAGGTTAGAGACCCAGTACTTC. The chain employs TRBV2 and TRBJ2-5, with TRBD2 as a possible D gene (5 bases). Trimming took off 5 bases at V and 4 bases at J, with 17 bases between the two ends. Germline V lookup: CDR1 SNHLY, CDR2 FYNNEI. This CDR3 region has 15 residues.

V gene TRBV6-2 or TRBV6-3 combines with J gene TRBJ1-5; 7 bases match TRBD1. Unmatched junction bases numbered 9, after V lost 0 bases and J lost 7 bases. CDR1 is MNHEY and CDR2 is SVGEGT in the germline V gene. The CDR3 is 16 amino acids. The CDR3 reads CASSYSFRVRGQPQHF. DNA of the CDR3: TGTGCCAGCAGTTACTCCTTCAGGGTCAGGGGGCAGCCCCAGCATTTT.

The J gene is TRBJ1-2, the V gene TRBV6-5, with 8 bases fitting TRBD1. After removal of 6 bases from V and 10 bases from J, the junction contained 7 bases not matched to a gene. The germline V gene encodes CDR1 MNHEY and CDR2 SVGAGI. The CDR3 is 12 residues long. CDR3 sequence reads: CASSEDRDDYTF. Here the CDR3 DNA reads TGTGCCAGCAGCGAGGACAGGGACGACTACACCTTC.

The CDR3 DNA follows: TGTGCCAGTAGTTGGGGCTCGGCCGGGGAGCTGTTTTTT. Encoded protein: CASSWGSAGELFF. This chain links TRBV19 with TRBJ2-2; TRBD1 might be the D (5 bases). The ends were cut back, 5 bases at V and 6 bases at J, with 10 bases in the middle. The germline V gene encodes CDR1 LNHDA and CDR2 SQIVND (reference sequence). The CDR3 length is 13 residues.

The genes are TRBV6-2 or TRBV6-3 and TRBJ1-1; D call uncertain. The germline V gene has CDR1 MNHEY and CDR2 SVGEGT. The CDR3 loop spans 12 amino acids. Trimming shortened V by 6 bases and J by 7 bases, and 12 bases separated the two germline ends. CDR3 amino acids: CASSSDGFEAFF. CDR3 coding DNA: TGTGCCAGCAGCTCCGACGGCTTTGAAGCTTTCTTT.